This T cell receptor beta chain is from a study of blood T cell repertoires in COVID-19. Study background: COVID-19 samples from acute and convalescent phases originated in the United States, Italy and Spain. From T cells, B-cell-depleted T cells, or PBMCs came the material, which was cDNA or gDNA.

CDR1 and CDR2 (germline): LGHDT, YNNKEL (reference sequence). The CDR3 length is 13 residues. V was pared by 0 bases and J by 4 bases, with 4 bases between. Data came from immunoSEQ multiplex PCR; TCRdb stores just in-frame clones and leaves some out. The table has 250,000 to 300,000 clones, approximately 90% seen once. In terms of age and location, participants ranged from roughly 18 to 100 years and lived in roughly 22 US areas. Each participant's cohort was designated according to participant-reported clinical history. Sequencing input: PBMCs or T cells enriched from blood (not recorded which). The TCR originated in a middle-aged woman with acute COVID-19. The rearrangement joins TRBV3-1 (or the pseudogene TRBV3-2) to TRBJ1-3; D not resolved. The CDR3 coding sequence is TGTGCCAGCAGCCAAGATATCGGAAACACCATATATTTT. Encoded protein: CASSQDIGNTIYF.